This TCR beta chain was sequenced in a study of blood T cells in healthy people across ages. CDR3 length: 14 amino acids. The V gene's germline CDR1 is SGHVS and CDR2 FQNEAQ. Together with a sample-barcoded 5' primer, a J-beta primer mix was included in a second PCR lasting about 7 to 11 cycles. TCRdb redid the calling of the 5' RACE reads with MiXCR, one entry per CDR3 protein. Here the sample spans approximately 2,000,000 distinct CDR3 sequences, approximately 39% being singletons. This clonotype appeared once. Mismatch with germline at one junction end may stem from a read error. The V and J genes are TRBV7-8 and TRBJ1-2, with TRBD1 as a possible D gene (5 bases). This clonotype was sampled from a human donor in good health. Specimen: blood. The CDR3 spells CASSLERVSGHLKF. CDR3 sequence (DNA): TGTGCCAGCAGCTTAGAGAGGGTATCAGGACATCTCAAATTC.